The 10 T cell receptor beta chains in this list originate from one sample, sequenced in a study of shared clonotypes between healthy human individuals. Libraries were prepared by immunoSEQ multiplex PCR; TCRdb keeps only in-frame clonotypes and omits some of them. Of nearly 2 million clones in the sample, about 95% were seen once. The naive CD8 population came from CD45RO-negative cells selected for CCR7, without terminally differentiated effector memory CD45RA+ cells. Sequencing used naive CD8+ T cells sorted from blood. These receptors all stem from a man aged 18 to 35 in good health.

The DNA for the CDR3 is TGTGCCAGCAGTTTTGGGCCGGGGCAGCCCCAGCATTTT. Amino acid sequence: CASSFGPGQPQHF. This chain connects TRBV27 to TRBJ1-5; D remains ambiguous. CDR1 and CDR2 (germline): MNHEY, SMNVEV (reference sequence). Trimming removed 3 bases from V and 7 bases from J, with 10 bases in between. The CDR3 covers 13 residues.

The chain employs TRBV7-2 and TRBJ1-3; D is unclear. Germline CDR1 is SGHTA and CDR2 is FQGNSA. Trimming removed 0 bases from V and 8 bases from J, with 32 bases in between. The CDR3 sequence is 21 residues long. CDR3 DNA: TGTGCCAGCAGCTTAGCGCGTTTTGTTTTCGGTTCTACGAAAATCCCGGACACCATATATTTT. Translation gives CASSLARFVFGSTKIPDTIYF.

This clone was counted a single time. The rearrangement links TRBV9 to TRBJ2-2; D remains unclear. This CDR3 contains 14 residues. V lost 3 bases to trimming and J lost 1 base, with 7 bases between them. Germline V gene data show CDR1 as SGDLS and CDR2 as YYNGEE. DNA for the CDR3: TGTGCCAGCAGCGCAGCGCTGAACACCGGGGAGCTGTTTTTT. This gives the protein CASSAALNTGELFF.

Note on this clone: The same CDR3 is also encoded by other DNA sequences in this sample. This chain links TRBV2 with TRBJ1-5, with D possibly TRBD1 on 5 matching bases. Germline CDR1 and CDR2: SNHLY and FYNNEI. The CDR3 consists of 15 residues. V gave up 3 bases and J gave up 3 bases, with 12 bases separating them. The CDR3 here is CASSEGQVLNQPQHF. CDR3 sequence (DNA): TGTGCCAGCAGTGAGGGGCAGGTACTCAATCAGCCCCAGCATTTT.

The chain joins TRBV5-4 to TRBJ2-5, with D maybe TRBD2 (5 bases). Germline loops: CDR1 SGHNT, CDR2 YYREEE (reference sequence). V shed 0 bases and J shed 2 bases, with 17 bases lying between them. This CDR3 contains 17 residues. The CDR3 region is CASSLGGSVLEQETQYF. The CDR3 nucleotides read TGTGCCAGCAGCTTGGGTGGGAGTGTCCTAGAGCAAGAGACCCAGTACTTC.

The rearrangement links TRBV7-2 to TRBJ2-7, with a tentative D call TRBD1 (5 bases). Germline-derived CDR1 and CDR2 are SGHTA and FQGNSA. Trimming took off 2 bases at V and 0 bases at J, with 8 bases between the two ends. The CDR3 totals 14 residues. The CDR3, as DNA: TGTGCCAGCAGCTTATTGGACACCTCCTACGAGCAGTACTTC. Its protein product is CASSLLDTSYEQYF.

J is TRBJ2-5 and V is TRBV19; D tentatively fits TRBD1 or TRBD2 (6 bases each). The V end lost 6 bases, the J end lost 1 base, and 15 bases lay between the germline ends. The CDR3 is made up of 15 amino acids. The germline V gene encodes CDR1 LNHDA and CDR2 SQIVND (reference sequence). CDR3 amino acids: CASSPRGGLQETQYF. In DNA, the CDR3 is TGTGCCAGTAGCCCCAGGGGAGGCCTCCAAGAGACCCAGTACTTC. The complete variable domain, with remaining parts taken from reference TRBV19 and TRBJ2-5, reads DGGITQSPKYLFRKEGQNVTLSCEQNLNHDAMYWYRQDPGQGLRLIYYSQIVNDFQKGDIAEGYSVSREKKESFPLTVTSAQKNPTAFYLCASSPRGGLQETQYFGPGTRLLVL.

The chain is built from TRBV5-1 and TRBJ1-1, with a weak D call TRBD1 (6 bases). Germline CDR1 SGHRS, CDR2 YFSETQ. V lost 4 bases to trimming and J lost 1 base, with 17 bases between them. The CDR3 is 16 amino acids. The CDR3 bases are TGCGCCAGCAGCCCTGGTGCTCCAGGGGAGAACACTGAAGCTTTCTTT. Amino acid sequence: CASSPGAPGENTEAFF.

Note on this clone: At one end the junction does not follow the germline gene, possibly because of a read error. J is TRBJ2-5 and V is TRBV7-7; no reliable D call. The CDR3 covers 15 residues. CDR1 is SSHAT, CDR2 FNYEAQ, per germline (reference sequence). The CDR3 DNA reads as TGTGCTAGCAGCCCCATAGATGTCCCCCAAGAGACCCAGTACTTC. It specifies CASSPIDVPQETQYF. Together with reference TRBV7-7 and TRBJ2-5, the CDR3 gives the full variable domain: GAGVSQSPRYKVTKRGQDVTLRCDPISSHATLYWYQQALGQGPEFLTYFNYEAQPDKSGLPSDRFSAERPEGSISTLTIQRTEQRDSAMYRCASSPIDVPQETQYFGPGTRLLVL.

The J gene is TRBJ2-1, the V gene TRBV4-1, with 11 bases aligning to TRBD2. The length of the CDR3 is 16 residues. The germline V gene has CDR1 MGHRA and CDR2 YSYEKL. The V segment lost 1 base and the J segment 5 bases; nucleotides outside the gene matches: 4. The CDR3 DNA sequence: TGCGCCAGCAGCCAAGTAGCGGGAGGGGGGAACAATGAGCAGTTCTTC. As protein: CASSQVAGGGNNEQFF.